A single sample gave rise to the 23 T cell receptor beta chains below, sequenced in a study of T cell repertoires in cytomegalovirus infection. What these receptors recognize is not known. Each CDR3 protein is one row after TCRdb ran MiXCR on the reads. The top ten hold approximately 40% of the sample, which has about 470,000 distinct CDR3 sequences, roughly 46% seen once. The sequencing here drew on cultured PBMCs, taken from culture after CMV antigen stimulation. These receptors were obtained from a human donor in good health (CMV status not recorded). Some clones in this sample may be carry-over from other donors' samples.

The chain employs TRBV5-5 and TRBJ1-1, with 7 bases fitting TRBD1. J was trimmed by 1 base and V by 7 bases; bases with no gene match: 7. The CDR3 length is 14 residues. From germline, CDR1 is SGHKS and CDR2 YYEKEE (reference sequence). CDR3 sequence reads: CASGQGGRNTEAFF. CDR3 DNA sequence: TGTGCCAGCGGCCAGGGGGGTAGGAACACTGAAGCTTTCTTT.

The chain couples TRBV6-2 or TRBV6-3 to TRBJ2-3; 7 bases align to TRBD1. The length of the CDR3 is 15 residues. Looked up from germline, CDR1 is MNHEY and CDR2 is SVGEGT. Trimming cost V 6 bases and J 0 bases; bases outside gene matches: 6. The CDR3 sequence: CASRQGQVSTDTQYF. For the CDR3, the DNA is TGTGCCAGCAGACAAGGACAGGTTAGCACAGATACGCAGTATTTT.

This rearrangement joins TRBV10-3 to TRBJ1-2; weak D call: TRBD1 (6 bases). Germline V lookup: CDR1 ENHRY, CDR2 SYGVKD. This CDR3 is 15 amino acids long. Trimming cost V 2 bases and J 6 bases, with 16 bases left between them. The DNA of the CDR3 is TGTGCCATCAGTGAGGGCAGGGGCCAGATTGATGGCTACACCTTC. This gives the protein CAISEGRGQIDGYTF.

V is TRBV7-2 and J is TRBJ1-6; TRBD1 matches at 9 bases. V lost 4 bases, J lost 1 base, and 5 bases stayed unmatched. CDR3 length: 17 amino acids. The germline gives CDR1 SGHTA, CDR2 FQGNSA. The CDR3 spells CASSWDRVGSYNSPLHF. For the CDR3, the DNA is TGTGCCAGCAGCTGGGACAGGGTCGGGTCCTATAATTCACCCCTCCACTTT. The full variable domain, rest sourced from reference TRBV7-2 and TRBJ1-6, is GAGVSQSPSNKVTEKGKDVELRCDPISGHTALYWYRQSLGQGLEFLIYFQGNSAPDKSGLPSDRFSAERTGGSVSTLTIQRTQQEDSAVYLCASSWDRVGSYNSPLHFGNGTRLTVT.

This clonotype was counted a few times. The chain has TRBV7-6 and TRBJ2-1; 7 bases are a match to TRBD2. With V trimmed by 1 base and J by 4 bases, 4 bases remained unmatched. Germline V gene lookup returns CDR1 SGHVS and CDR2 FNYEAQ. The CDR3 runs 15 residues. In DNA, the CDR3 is TGTGCCAGCAGCTTAGGTCAGCGGGGTTACAATGAGCAGTTCTTC. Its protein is CASSLGQRGYNEQFF. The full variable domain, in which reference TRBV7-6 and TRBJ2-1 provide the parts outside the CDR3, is GAGVSQSPRYKVTKRGQDVALRCDPISGHVSLYWYRQALGQGPEFLTYFNYEAQQDKSGLPNDRFSAERPEGSISTLTIQRTEQRDSAMYRCASSLGQRGYNEQFFGPGTRLTVL.

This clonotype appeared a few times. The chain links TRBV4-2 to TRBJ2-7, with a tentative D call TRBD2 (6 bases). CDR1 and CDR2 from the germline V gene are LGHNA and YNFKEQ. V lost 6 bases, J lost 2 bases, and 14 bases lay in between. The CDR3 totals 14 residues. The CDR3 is CASSTGGGAYEQYF. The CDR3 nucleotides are TGTGCCAGCAGTACGGGCGGAGGGGCCTACGAGCAGTACTTC.

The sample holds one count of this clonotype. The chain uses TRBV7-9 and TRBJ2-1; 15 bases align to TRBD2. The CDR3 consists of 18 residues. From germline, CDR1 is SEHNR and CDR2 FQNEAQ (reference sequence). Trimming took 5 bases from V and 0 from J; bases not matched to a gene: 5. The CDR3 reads CASSRTSGGGSSYNEQFF. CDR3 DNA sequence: TGTGCCAGCAGCCGGACTAGCGGGGGGGGTAGCTCCTACAATGAGCAGTTCTTC.

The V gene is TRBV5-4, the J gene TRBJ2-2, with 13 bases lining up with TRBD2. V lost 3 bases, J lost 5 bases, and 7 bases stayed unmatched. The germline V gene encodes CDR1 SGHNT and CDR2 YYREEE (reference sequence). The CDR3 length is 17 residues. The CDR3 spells CASSSGTSGTGTGELFF. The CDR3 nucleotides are TGTGCCAGCAGCTCAGGGACTAGCGGGACGGGGACCGGGGAGCTGTTTTTT.

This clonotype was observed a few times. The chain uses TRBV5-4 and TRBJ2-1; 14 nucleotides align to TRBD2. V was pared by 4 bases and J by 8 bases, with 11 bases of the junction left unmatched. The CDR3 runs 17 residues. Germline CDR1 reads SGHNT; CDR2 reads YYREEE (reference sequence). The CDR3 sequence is CASSGGPGTSGSDEQFF. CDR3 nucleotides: TGTGCCAGCAGCGGAGGACCTGGGACTAGCGGGAGTGATGAGCAGTTCTTC.

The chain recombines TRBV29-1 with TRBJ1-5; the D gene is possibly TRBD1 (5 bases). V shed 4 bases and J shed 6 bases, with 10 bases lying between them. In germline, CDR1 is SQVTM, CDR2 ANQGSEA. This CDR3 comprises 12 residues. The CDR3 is CSVAREGQPQHF. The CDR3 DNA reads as TGCAGCGTTGCCAGGGAGGGTCAGCCCCAGCATTTT.

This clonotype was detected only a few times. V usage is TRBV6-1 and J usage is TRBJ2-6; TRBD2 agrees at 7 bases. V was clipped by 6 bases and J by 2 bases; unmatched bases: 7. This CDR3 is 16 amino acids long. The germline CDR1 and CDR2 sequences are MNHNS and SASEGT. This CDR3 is CASRRGGRAGANVLTF. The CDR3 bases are TGTGCCAGCAGAAGAGGTGGGAGGGCTGGGGCCAACGTCCTGACTTTC.

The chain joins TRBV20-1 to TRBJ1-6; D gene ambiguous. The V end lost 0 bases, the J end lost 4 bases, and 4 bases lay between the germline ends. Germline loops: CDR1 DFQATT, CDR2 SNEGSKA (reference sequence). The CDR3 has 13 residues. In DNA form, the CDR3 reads TGCAGTGCTAGAGAGGGTTATAATTCACCCCTCCACTTT. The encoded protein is CSAREGYNSPLHF.

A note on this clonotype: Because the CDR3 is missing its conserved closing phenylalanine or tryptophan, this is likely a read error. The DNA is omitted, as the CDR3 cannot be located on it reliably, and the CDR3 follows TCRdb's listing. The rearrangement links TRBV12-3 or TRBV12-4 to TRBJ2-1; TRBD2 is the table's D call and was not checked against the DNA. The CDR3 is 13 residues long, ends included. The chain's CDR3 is CASSFMVETYREL.

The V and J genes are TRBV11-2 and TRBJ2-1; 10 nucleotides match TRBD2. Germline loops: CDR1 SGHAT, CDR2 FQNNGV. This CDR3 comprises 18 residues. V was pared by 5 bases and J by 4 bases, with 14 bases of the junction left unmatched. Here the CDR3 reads CASSLLAGLDGIYNEQFF. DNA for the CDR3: TGTGCCAGCAGCCTACTAGCGGGACTCGATGGGATATACAATGAGCAGTTCTTC.

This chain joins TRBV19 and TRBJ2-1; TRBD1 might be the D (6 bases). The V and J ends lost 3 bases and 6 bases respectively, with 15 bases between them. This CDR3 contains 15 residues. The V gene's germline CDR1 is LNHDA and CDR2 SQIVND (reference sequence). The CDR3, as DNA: TGTGCCAGTAGTATTCTAGAGGGGGTCCCCAATGAGCAGTTCTTC. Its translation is CASSILEGVPNEQFF.

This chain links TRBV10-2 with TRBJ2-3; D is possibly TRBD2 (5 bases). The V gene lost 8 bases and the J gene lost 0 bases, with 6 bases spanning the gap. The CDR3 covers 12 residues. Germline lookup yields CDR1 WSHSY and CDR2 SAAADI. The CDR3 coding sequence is TGCGCCAGCCTAGCAAGCACAGATACGCAGTATTTT. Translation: CASLASTDTQYF.

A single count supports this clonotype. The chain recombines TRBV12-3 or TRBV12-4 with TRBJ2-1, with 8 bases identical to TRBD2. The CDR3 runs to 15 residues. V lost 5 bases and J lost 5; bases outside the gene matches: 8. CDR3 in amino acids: CASSHQRELNNEQFF. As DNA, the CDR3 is TGTGCCAGCAGTCACCAGCGGGAGCTGAACAATGAGCAGTTCTTC.

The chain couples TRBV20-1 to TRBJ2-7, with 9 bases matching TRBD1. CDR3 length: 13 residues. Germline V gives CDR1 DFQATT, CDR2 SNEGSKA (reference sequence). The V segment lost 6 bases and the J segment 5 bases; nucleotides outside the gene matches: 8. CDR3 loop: CSAAGTGNHEQYF. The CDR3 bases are TGCAGTGCCGCGGGGACAGGGAACCACGAGCAGTACTTC.

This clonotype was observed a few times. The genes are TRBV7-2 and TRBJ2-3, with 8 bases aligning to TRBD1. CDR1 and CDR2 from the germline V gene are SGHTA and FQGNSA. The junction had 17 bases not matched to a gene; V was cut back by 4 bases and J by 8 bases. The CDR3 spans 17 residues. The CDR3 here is CASSWGQEARWMSTQYF. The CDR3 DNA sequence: TGTGCCAGCAGCTGGGGACAGGAGGCAAGGTGGATGAGTACGCAGTATTTT.

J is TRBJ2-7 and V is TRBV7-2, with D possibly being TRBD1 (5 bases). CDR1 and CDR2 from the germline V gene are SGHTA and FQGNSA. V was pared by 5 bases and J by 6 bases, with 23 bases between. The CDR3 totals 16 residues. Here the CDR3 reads CASSRVGSGYRREQYF. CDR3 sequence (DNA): TGTGCCAGCAGCCGAGTCGGGTCAGGGTACCGACGCGAGCAGTACTTC.

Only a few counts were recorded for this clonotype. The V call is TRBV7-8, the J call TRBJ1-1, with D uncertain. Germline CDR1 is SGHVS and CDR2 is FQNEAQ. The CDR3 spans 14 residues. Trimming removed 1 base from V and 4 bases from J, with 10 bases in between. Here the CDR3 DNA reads TGTGCCAGCAGCTTAGAATGGGGTGGCACTGAAGCTTTCTTT. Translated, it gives CASSLEWGGTEAFF. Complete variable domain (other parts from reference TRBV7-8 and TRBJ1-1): GAGVSQSPRYKVAKRGQDVALRCDPISGHVSLFWYQQALGQGPEFLTYFQNEAQLDKSGLPSDRFFAERPEGSVSTLKIQRTQQEDSAVYLCASSLEWGGTEAFFGQGTRLTVV.

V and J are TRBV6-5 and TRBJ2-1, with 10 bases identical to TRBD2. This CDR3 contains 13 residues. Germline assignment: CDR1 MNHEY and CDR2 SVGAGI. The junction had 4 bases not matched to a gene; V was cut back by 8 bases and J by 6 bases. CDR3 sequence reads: CASGLAAANEQFF. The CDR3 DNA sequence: TGTGCCAGCGGACTAGCGGCTGCCAATGAGCAGTTCTTC.

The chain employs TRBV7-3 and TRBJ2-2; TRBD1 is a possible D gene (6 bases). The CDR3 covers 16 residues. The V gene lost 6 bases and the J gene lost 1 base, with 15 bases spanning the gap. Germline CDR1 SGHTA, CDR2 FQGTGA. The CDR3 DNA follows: TGTGCCAGCAGGTCCCCCTCACAGGGGAACACCGGGGAGCTGTTTTTT. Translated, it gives CASRSPSQGNTGELFF.